This entry features one T cell receptor beta chain sequence. The table lists this clonotype with many counts. The antigen it binds to is not known. No per-base quality is available; no much larger clone lies one base away. The iRepertoire nested amplicon-rescue multiplex PCR (arm-PCR) platform was used to amplify TCR alpha and beta CDR3 regions from RNA. For one-step reverse transcription and amplification, roughly 90-400 ng of tissue mRNA or PBMC total RNA was used as input. Following bead purification, Illumina adapters were added by a secondary multiplex PCR, and the libraries were gel-purified between 200 and 400 bp. Demultiplexing relied on internal 6-nucleotide barcodes carried by the libraries. Libraries were sequenced on an Illumina MiSeq with 2x220 or 2x250 nucleotide paired-end reads. The authors' analysis ran thus. Paired reads were merged using FLASH 1.2.11 and aligned with BWA-MEM to the GRCh37 human genome, and TRA and TRB reads were then extracted. V and J assignment used an IMGT-derived reference of cassette sequences and CDR3 motifs that included pseudogenes. Reads were translated in three frames, and productive CDR3s were defined by a C…FGXG motif without stop codons. Unique combinations of V-J cassette pair and CDR3 amino acid sequence were defined as clonotypes. Reads were filtered by Hamming distance, with the threshold set by the sequence error rate of each sample in mapped regions. The public reads were run again by TCRdb, first through fastp at Q25 and then through MiXCR, and only productive beta chains were kept. Rows are combined by CDR3 protein, so each entry shows the most common genes and DNA. The V and J calls here are based on TCRdb, not the publication. The sample table shows about 130,000 distinct CDR3 sequences, and about 22% are seen once. The ten largest clonotypes hold 27% of the sample.

This entry is derived from a study of glioma-infiltrating T cells listed by TCRdb under 2016. With regard to the full study: Sequencing of TCR alpha- and beta-chain repertoires was performed on glioma tissue, on non-neoplastic brain tissue, and on matched peripheral blood mononuclear cells. Each tissue-infiltrating repertoire was compared with the same patient's peripheral blood repertoire to measure divergence between tissue and blood T-cell populations. Three low-grade glioma patients, fewer than 10 primary glioblastoma patients, and three non-glioma patients who contributed non-neoplastic brain tissue made up the paired cohort.

For CDR1 and CDR2, the germline V gene (reference sequence) lists DFQATT and SNEGSKA. From the cysteine up to the phenylalanine, the CDR3 has a length of 13 residues. Left in the record is the CDR3 DNA by itself, 39 bases read in frame from the first base. Relative to germline, V is 6 bases shorter and J is 0 bases shorter, with 9 bases between their ends. Overall study results and their limits: Very few CDR3 sequences were found to be shared between tissue and blood, and this scarcity was attributed to high CDR3 diversity and limited sampling. In non-neoplastic patients, VJ-independent divergence between tissue and blood fell below expectation, whereas in all gliomas, and especially in low-grade gliomas, the divergence rose above expectation. Small numbers underpinned the group comparisons: under ten glioblastoma patients, three low-grade glioma patients and three non-neoplastic patients.

This TCR was recovered from a human donor with low-grade glioma or glioblastoma, undergoing nonglioma brain surgery, or in good health (not recorded which). This chain is built from TRBV20-1 and TRBJ2-1; no D gene can be assigned with confidence. Sequenced input: glioma tissue, nonneoplastic brain tissue, or PBMCs (not recorded which). This receptor has the CDR3 CSARLSSYNEQFF. Read as DNA, the sequence is TGCAGTGCCAGGTTGAGCTCCTACAATGAGCAGTTCTTC.